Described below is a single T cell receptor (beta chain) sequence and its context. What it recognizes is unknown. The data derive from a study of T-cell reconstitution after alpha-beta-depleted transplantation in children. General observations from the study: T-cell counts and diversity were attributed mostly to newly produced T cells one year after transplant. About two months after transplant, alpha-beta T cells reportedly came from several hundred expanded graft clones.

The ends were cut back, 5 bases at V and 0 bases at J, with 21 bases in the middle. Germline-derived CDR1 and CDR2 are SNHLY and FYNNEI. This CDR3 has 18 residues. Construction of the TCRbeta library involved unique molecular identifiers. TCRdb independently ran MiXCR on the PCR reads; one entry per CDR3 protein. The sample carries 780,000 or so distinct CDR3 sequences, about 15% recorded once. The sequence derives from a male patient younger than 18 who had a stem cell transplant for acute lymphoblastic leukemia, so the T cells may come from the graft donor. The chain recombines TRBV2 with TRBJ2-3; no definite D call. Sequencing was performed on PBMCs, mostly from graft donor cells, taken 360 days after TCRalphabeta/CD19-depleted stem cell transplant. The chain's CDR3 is CASSLRPSSPDSTDTQYF. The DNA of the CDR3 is TGTGCCAGCAGTCTCCGTCCATCTTCTCCTGATAGCACAGATACGCAGTATTTT.